This T cell receptor beta chain comes out of a study of CD8 T cells in ankylosing spondylitis. Findings and limits, study-wide: What seemed typical of ankylosing spondylitis blood was a TCR beta motif built from 8 or 9 highly homologous variants. From matched ankylosing spondylitis synovial fluid, disease-linked clones were reportedly recovered at significantly enriched levels. Those disease-linked clones were CD8+; they were also relatively rare in peripheral blood.

Notes on this clonotype: Its matching antigen is unknown.

Each TCR beta library was made by quantitative 5'-RACE that incorporated molecular barcodes. TCRdb recomputed calls from the 5' RACE reads with MiXCR, one row per CDR3 protein. There are around 210,000 distinct CDR3 sequences in the sample; under 8.5% occur only once, and roughly 5% lies in the top ten. The sample comprised blood, either unsorted or a sorted T cell fraction (not recorded which). This TCR derives from a female donor with ankylosing spondylitis or in good health (not recorded which).

The CDR3 sequence is CANSRRTNYGYTF. The CDR3 coding sequence is TGTGCCAACAGTCGAAGAACTAACTATGGCTACACCTTC. The rearrangement links TRBV5-6 to TRBJ1-2; D not certain. Trimming left V 9 bases short and J 0 bases short, with 12 bases between. The CDR3 is made up of 13 amino acids. CDR1 and CDR2 from the germline V gene are SGHDT and YYEEEE.